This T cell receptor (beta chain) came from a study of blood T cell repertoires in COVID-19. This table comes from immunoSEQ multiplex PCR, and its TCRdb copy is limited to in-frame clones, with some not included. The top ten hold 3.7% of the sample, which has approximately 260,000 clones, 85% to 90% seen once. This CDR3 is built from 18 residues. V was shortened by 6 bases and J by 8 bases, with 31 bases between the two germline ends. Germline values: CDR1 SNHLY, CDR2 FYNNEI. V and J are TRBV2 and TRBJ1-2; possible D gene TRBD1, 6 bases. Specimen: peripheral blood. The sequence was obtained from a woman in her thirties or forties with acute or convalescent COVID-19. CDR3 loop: CASRGAGTGGGIWQGYTF. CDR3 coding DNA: TGTGCCAGCAGGGGCGCCGGGACGGGAGGGGGTATATGGCAAGGCTACACCTTC.